A selection of T cell receptor beta chains follows, all from one sample in a study of human T cells and chemical hapten exposure. TCRdb recomputed calls from the RACE reads with MiXCR, one row per CDR3 protein. Found here are over 70,000 distinct CDR3 sequences, roughly a tenth of them singletons; the top ten hold 1.1%. The sample was whole blood, taken in connection with sensitization to the hapten diphenylcyclopropenone (DPC). The receptors come from a woman aged 25-40 years with alopecia areata. Some clones in this sample may be carry-over from other donors' samples. CDR3s include the opening cysteine and the closing phenylalanine or tryptophan. The D gene is left open where the match is weak. The listing skips clone size in some rows; elsewhere it reads once, few, many or a size class.

d_gene | len | abundance | j_gene | v_gene | CDR3aa | CDR3nt
- | 12 | many | TRBJ2-3 | TRBV27 | CASKTLWDTQYF | TGTGCCAGCAAAACCCTTTGGGATACGCAGTATTTT
- | 13 | few | TRBJ1-2 | TRBV3-1 | CASSQATWYGYTF | TGTGCCAGCAGCCAGGCGACATGGTATGGCTACACCTTC
- | 14 | few | TRBJ2-5 | TRBV12-2 | CAFISGGPQETQYF | TGTGCATTTATAAGCGGGGGACCTCAAGAGACCCAGTACTTC
- | 16 | many | TRBJ2-2 | TRBV4-1 | CASSQGLVSDTGELFF | TGCGCCAGCAGCCAAGGTTTGGTTTCGGACACCGGGGAGCTGTTTTTT
- | 15 | few | TRBJ2-2 | TRBV11-2 | CASNPLEGSAGELFF | TGTGCCAGCAACCCCTTGGAGGGCAGCGCCGGGGAGCTGTTTTTT
- | 14 | - | TRBJ1-5 | TRBV19 | CASSIRVANQPQHF | TGTGCCAGTAGTATTAGGGTGGCGAATCAGCCCCAGCATTTT
TRBD2 | 15 | - | TRBJ2-3 | TRBV7-2 | CASSLAGEFANTQYF | TGTGCCAGCAGCCTAGCGGGAGAGTTTGCAAATACGCAGTATTTT
TRBD2 | 15 | few | TRBJ2-7 | TRBV6-2/TRBV6-3 | CASSSGTSGKNEQYF | TGTGCCAGCAGTAGCGGGACTAGCGGGAAAAACGAGCAGTACTTC
- | 12 | few | TRBJ2-7 | TRBV29-1 | CSVARVGDEQYF | TGCAGCGTTGCCAGGGTCGGCGACGAGCAGTACTTC
TRBD2 | 14 | - | TRBJ2-1 | TRBV20-1 | CSAGGLPKYNEQFF | TGCAGTGCTGGGGGACTACCTAAATACAATGAGCAGTTCTTC
- | 16 | few | TRBJ1-5 | TRBV4-3 | CASSQGLNRENQPQHF | TGCGCCAGCAGCCAGGGTCTGAATAGGGAAAATCAGCCCCAGCATTTT
TRBD1 | 15 | many | TRBJ2-5 | TRBV6-6 | CASSYGQGNAWTQYF | TGTGCCAGCAGTTACGGACAGGGGAACGCCTGGACCCAGTACTTC
- | 13 | few | TRBJ1-1 | TRBV29-1 | CSVWTASHTEAFF | TGCAGCGTTTGGACCGCTTCCCACACTGAAGCTTTCTTT
TRBD2 | 13 | many | TRBJ2-1 | TRBV6-2/TRBV6-3 | CASSSIAGATKFF | TGTGCCAGCAGTTCCATAGCGGGAGCTACTAAGTTCTTC
TRBD1 | 13 | - | TRBJ1-3 | TRBV29-1 | CSAGTGAGNTIYF | TGCAGCGCCGGGACAGGGGCTGGAAACACCATATATTTT
- | 13 | - | TRBJ1-2 | TRBV28 | CASSLVRNYGYTF | TGTGCCAGCAGTTTAGTCCGAAACTATGGCTACACCTTC
TRBD1 | 15 | few | TRBJ2-1 | TRBV27 | CASSQAGGGYNEQFF | TGTGCCAGCAGTCAAGCAGGGGGCGGCTACAATGAGCAGTTCTTC
- | 16 | many | TRBJ2-5 | TRBV12-3/TRBV12-4 | CASSSHAEGPGETQYF | TGTGCCAGCAGTTCGCACGCGGAAGGGCCAGGGGAGACCCAGTACTTC
- | 10 | many | TRBJ2-1 | TRBV20-1 | CSLGIGEQFF | TGCAGTCTCGGGATTGGTGAGCAGTTCTTC
TRBD2 | 15 | many | TRBJ2-1 | TRBV2 | CASRKVAGGRDEQFF | TGTGCCAGTCGAAAGGTGGCGGGGGGGCGCGATGAGCAGTTCTTC
TRBD1 | 14 | many | TRBJ1-1 | TRBV7-9 | CASSLRQGETEAFF | TGTGCCAGCAGCTTACGGCAGGGGGAGACTGAAGCTTTCTTT
TRBD1 | 13 | - | TRBJ2-5 | TRBV29-1 | CSALGQLQETQYF | TGCAGCGCACTGGGACAGTTACAAGAGACCCAGTACTTC
- | 16 | many | TRBJ2-7 | TRBV28 | CASREAGAHSSYEQYF | TGTGCCAGCAGAGAAGCCGGGGCCCACAGCTCCTACGAGCAGTACTTC
TRBD1 | 15 | many | TRBJ1-5 | TRBV7-9 | CASSSDRASNQPQHF | TGTGCCAGCAGCTCGGACAGGGCTAGCAATCAGCCCCAGCATTTT
- | 11 | many | TRBJ2-5 | TRBV6-6 | CASSDPGTQYF | TGTGCCAGCAGTGACCCAGGAACACAGTACTTC
TRBD1 | 14 | - | TRBJ1-1 | TRBV6-5 | CASKGDRGKTEAFF | TGTGCCAGCAAGGGGGACAGGGGTAAAACTGAAGCTTTCTTT
- | 13 | many | TRBJ2-3 | TRBV3-1 | CASSGTSTDTQYF | TGTGCCAGCAGCGGTACTAGCACAGATACGCAGTATTTT
- | 14 | - | TRBJ2-2 | TRBV6-4 | CASSDSSESGELFF | TGTGCCAGCAGTGACTCGTCGGAGTCCGGGGAGCTGTTTTTT
- | 16 | many | TRBJ1-6 | TRBV7-2 | CASSLEWGSYNSPLHF | TGTGCCAGCAGCTTAGAGTGGGGCAGTTATAATTCACCCCTCCACTTT
TRBD2 | 17 | many | TRBJ2-7 | TRBV20-1 | CSARGEWTSGDSYEQYF | TGCAGTGCTAGAGGGGAATGGACTAGCGGCGACTCCTACGAGCAGTACTTC
TRBD2 | 17 | once | TRBJ2-7 | TRBV28 | CASSSPATSGTSYEQYF | TGTGCCAGCAGCAGTCCAGCTACTAGCGGTACCTCCTACGAGCAGTACTTC
- | 16 | - | TRBJ2-2 | TRBV5-1 | CASSLTGSANTGELFF | TGCGCCAGCAGCTTGACAGGGTCCGCGAACACCGGGGAGCTGTTTTTT
- | 15 | few | TRBJ2-1 | TRBV19 | CASIRYPRAKNEQFF | TGTGCCAGTATCCGCTACCCGCGAGCGAAGAATGAGCAGTTCTTC
- | 11 | few | TRBJ1-1 | TRBV7-8 | CASSTTTEAFF | TGTGCCAGCAGCACAACCACTGAAGCTTTCTTT